The 9 T cell receptor beta chains listed next were all sequenced from one sample in a study of T cells in Graves' hyperthyroidism and ophthalmopathy. The CDR3 regions of TCR beta were amplified from RNA transcripts. The HTBI primer set served for first-round RT-PCR of the TCR CDR3. TCRdb ran MiXCR on the multiplex PCR reads and lists one entry per CDR3 protein. Altogether approximately 480,000 distinct CDR3 sequences are present, roughly 20% being singletons, with the ten largest covering more than 20%. The sequencing sample was made of blood. Receptors originate from a man younger than 35 with Graves' hyperthyroidism.

The chain recombines TRBV4-1 with TRBJ1-1, with 7 positions matching TRBD1. Germline loops: CDR1 MGHRA, CDR2 YSYEKL. Trimming took 0 bases from V and 4 from J; bases not matched to a gene: 5. The CDR3 is made up of 15 amino acids. CDR3 amino acids: CASSQEEGARTEAFF. The CDR3 nucleotides read TGCGCCAGCAGCCAAGAAGAGGGGGCGCGCACTGAAGCTTTCTTT.

There are many counts of this clonotype. The chain employs TRBV7-8 and TRBJ2-4, with D perhaps TRBD1 (6 bases). V was clipped by 5 bases and J by 6 bases, with 11 bases between them. Germline V gene lookup returns CDR1 SGHVS and CDR2 FQNEAQ. This CDR3 has 13 residues. The CDR3 sequence: CASSTAGVNIQYF. CDR3 sequence (DNA): TGTGCCAGCAGCACAGCAGGGGTAAACATTCAGTACTTC.

The chain employs TRBV6-5 and TRBJ2-5; a possible D gene is TRBD1 (5 bases). Germline lookup yields CDR1 MNHEY and CDR2 SVGAGI. Trimming pared 0 bases from V and 1 base from J, leaving 12 bases between. This CDR3 region has 16 residues. As DNA, the CDR3 is TGTGCCAGCAGTTACTCGAGTCACAGGTCCCAAGAGACCCAGTACTTC. Its protein product is CASSYSSHRSQETQYF.

Ten or more counts support this clonotype. The chain has TRBV3-1 and TRBJ1-1; 9 bases map to TRBD1. CDR1 LGHDT and CDR2 YNNKEL come from the germline V gene (reference sequence). CDR3 length: 15 amino acids. V lost 1 base to trimming and J lost 3 bases; unmatched junction nucleotides: 3. This CDR3 reads CASSQARTGDTEAFF. The CDR3 coding sequence is TGTGCCAGCAGCCAAGCCAGGACAGGGGACACTGAAGCTTTCTTT.

This chain connects TRBV30 to TRBJ2-7; possible D gene TRBD2, 5 bases. V gave up 2 bases and J gave up 13 bases, with 15 bases separating them. The CDR3 sequence is 11 residues long. Germline V CDR1 and CDR2: GTSNPN, SVGIG (reference sequence). CDR3 nucleotides: TGTGCCTGGAGTAATGGCGGGTCCAGATACTTC. It specifies CAWSNGGSRYF. The whole variable domain, filled in from reference TRBV30 and TRBJ2-7, reads SQTIHQWPATLVQPVGSPLSLECTVEGTSNPNLYWYRQAAGRGLQLLFYSVGIGQISSEVPQNLSASRPQDRQFILSSKKLLLSDSGFYLCAWSNGGSRYFGPGTRLTVT.

This clonotype was seen ten or more times. The chain links TRBV7-9 to TRBJ1-1; D gene ambiguous. The germline gives CDR1 SEHNR, CDR2 FQNEAQ (reference sequence). CDR3 length: 13 amino acids. V was shortened by 2 bases and J by 1 base, with 5 bases between the two germline ends. The CDR3 nucleotides read TGTGCCAGCAGCTTACACTCGAACACTGAAGCTTTCTTT. This translates into CASSLHSNTEAFF.

The V call is TRBV6-2 or TRBV6-3, the J call TRBJ1-1, with 7 bases matching TRBD1. The CDR3 has 14 residues. The V gene end was trimmed by 4 bases and the J gene end by 1 base; junction bases not matched to a gene: 3. Germline V gene data show CDR1 as MNHEY and CDR2 as SVGEGT. The CDR3 coding sequence is TGTGCCAGCAGTTGGACAGGACCGAACACTGAAGCTTTCTTT. Residues: CASSWTGPNTEAFF.

This clonotype has ten or more counts. This chain links TRBV12-5 with TRBJ1-5; no firm D call. The CDR3 sequence is 12 residues long. V was clipped by 6 bases and J by 7 bases, with 10 bases between them. CDR1 and CDR2 (germline): LGHNT, FRNRAP. The CDR3 DNA sequence: TGTGCTAGTGGCCTGGGAGGGCAGCCCCAGCATTTT. This codes for CASGLGGQPQHF.

This clonotype has ten or more counts. This chain links TRBV10-2 with TRBJ2-7; D possibly corresponds to TRBD1 (6 bases). Trimming pared 3 bases from V and 5 bases from J, leaving 11 bases between. Germline V gene data show CDR1 as WSHSY and CDR2 as SAAADI. This CDR3 is built from 13 residues. CDR3 bases: TGCGCCAGCAGTGATCGCAGGGGACACGAGCAGTACTTC. This sequence encodes CASSDRRGHEQYF.